What follows are 25 T cell receptor beta chains derived from one specimen sequenced in a study of cytomegalovirus exposure and HLA in healthy donors. The assay was immunoSEQ multiplex PCR, and TCRdb's table has in-frame clones only and misses some. This table has over 250,000 clones, around 85% appearing once. What was sequenced was PBMCs. The receptors were gathered from a woman under 30 in good health and CMV-seronegative.

The V call is TRBV20-1, the J call TRBJ1-4; 7 bases map to TRBD1. Trimming removed 6 bases from V and 14 bases from J; junction bases left unmatched: 9. CDR3 size: 11 residues. Germline assignment: CDR1 DFQATT and CDR2 SNEGSKA (reference sequence). CDR3 region: CSATQGEGLFF. The CDR3 DNA follows: TGCAGTGCGACCCAGGGGGAAGGGCTGTTTTTT.

The V call is TRBV2, the J call TRBJ2-1, with 8 bases identical to TRBD2. Germline trimming cut 7 bases from V and 4 bases from J; bases unmatched to any gene: 9. In germline, CDR1 is SNHLY, CDR2 FYNNEI. The CDR3 contains 15 residues. The CDR3 loop is CASNGGREAYNEQFF. The CDR3 DNA reads as TGTGCCAGCAATGGCGGGCGGGAGGCTTACAATGAGCAGTTCTTC.

The table lists this clone with a count of one. This chain connects TRBV27 to TRBJ2-3; D unresolved. Trimming shortened V by 7 bases and J by 2 bases, and 16 bases separated the two germline ends. The germline gives CDR1 MNHEY, CDR2 SMNVEV (reference sequence). The CDR3 spans 15 residues. CDR3 loop: CASTPRFSLTDTQYF. The CDR3 DNA reads as TGTGCCAGCACCCCTCGTTTCTCCCTCACAGATACGCAGTATTTT.

V gene TRBV19 combines with J gene TRBJ1-5; 8 bases are shared with TRBD1. The CDR3 sequence is 19 residues long. CDR1 is LNHDA and CDR2 is SQIVND in the germline V gene (reference sequence). The J segment lost 0 bases and the V segment lost 3 bases, leaving 13 bases of the junction unmatched. In DNA, the CDR3 is TGTGCCAGTAGTATTGTCGGCCTGGGACAGGTGTATAGCAATCAGCCCCAGCATTTT. Amino acids: CASSIVGLGQVYSNQPQHF.

J is TRBJ1-5 and V is TRBV1; the table's TRBD1 call for D was not verified on the DNA. TRBV1 is classified as a pseudogene. The CDR3 length is 17 residues. CDR3 in amino acids: CTSTGSGQGSVNQPQHF. The CDR3 DNA sequence: TGCACCAGCACGGGATCCGGACAGGGGTCTGTCAATCAGCCCCAGCATTTT.

The chain has TRBV5-4 and TRBJ1-1; maybe TRBD1 (5 bases). Trimming removed 0 bases at V and 3 bases at J, with 9 bases between. CDR3 length equals 14 residues. The germline V gene encodes CDR1 SGHNT and CDR2 YYREEE (reference sequence). The CDR3 is CASSLDLGHTEAFF. DNA of the CDR3: TGTGCCAGCAGCTTGGATTTGGGGCACACTGAAGCTTTCTTT.

This clone was detected only a few times. The chain is built from TRBV25-1 and TRBJ1-2; 10 nucleotides line up with TRBD1. V trimming: 7 bases; J trimming: 5 bases; junction bases outside the gene matches: 16. This CDR3 comprises 17 residues. Germline V gene data show CDR1 as MGHDK and CDR2 as SYGVNS. CDR3 sequence (DNA): TGTGCCAGCACATCCGGGACAGGGGAATATTTGGGATATGGCTACACCTTC. It specifies CASTSGTGEYLGYGYTF.

The table lists this clone with a count of one. This chain links TRBV6-5 with TRBJ1-2; 8 positions agree with TRBD1. Losses at the gene ends were 2 bases for V and 0 bases for J; bases not matched to a gene: 2. CDR1 MNHEY and CDR2 SVGAGI come from the germline V gene. The CDR3 consists of 15 residues. The CDR3 reads CASSYDRGANYGYTF. CDR3 coding DNA: TGTGCCAGCAGTTACGACAGGGGAGCTAACTATGGCTACACCTTC.

This clone was recorded only once. This chain uses TRBV7-2 with TRBJ2-7, with 7 nucleotides matching TRBD2. Germline CDR1 is SGHTA and CDR2 is FQGNSA. V dropped 2 bases and J dropped 9; count of bases not matched to a gene: 10. The CDR3 totals 14 residues. The CDR3 reads CASSLSAGDSVQYF. CDR3 sequence (DNA): TGTGCCAGCAGCTTATCCGCGGGGGATTCGGTGCAGTACTTC.

V and J are TRBV4-1 and TRBJ2-3; 8 nucleotides line up with TRBD1. This CDR3 is 16 amino acids long. The germline V gene encodes CDR1 MGHRA and CDR2 YSYEKL. J lost 1 base, V lost 4 bases, and 7 bases had no gene match. The CDR3 region is CASSRGQGERTDTQYF. The CDR3 nucleotides read TGCGCCAGCAGCCGCGGACAGGGAGAGCGCACAGATACGCAGTATTTT.

J is TRBJ2-1 and V is TRBV5-6, with a possible D match to TRBD2 (6 bases). Germline V gene data show CDR1 as SGHDT and CDR2 as YYEEEE. V lost 0 bases, J lost 0 bases, and 13 bases lay in between. The CDR3 has 17 residues. CDR3: CASSLDGGTSSYNEQFF. The CDR3 DNA is TGTGCCAGCAGCTTGGATGGCGGGACGAGCTCCTACAATGAGCAGTTCTTC.

The chain has TRBV7-9 and TRBJ2-7; possibly TRBD2 for D (7 bases). The V and J ends lost 0 bases and 4 bases respectively, with 10 bases between them. Looked up from germline, CDR1 is SEHNR and CDR2 is FQNEAQ (reference sequence). The length of the CDR3 is 14 residues. The DNA for the CDR3 is TGTGCCAGCAGCTTAGCGGGGGGGCAGTACGAGCAGTACTTC. Protein: CASSLAGGQYEQYF.

V and J are TRBV2 and TRBJ2-5; D possibly corresponds to TRBD1 (6 bases). Germline V gene lookup returns CDR1 SNHLY and CDR2 FYNNEI. V lost 5 bases to trimming and J lost 2 bases, with 12 bases between them. The CDR3 is 14 amino acids. CDR3 sequence reads: CASSKNRDQETQYF. CDR3 nucleotide sequence: TGTGCCAGCAGTAAGAACAGGGATCAAGAGACCCAGTACTTC. Combining the CDR3 with reference TRBV2 and TRBJ2-5 gives the whole variable domain EPEVTQTPSHQVTQMGQEVILRCVPISNHLYFYWYRQILGQKVEFLVSFYNNEISEKSEIFDDQFSVERPDGSNFTLKIRSTKLEDSAMYFCASSKNRDQETQYFGPGTRLLVL.

The chain carries TRBV30 and TRBJ1-1, with a possible D match to TRBD1 (5 bases). V was trimmed by 4 bases and J by 0 bases, leaving 9 bases between them. The germline gives CDR1 GTSNPN, CDR2 SVGIG (reference sequence). This CDR3 is 13 amino acids long. The CDR3 loop reads CAWTLDMNTEAFF. CDR3 nucleotide sequence: TGTGCCTGGACTCTGGACATGAACACTGAAGCTTTCTTT.

Here the CDR3 DNA reads TGTGCCAGTACCACATATACAGGGGCTGGAAACACCATATATTTT. Its protein product is CASTTYTGAGNTIYF. The genes are TRBV19 and TRBJ1-3; 7 nucleotides agree with TRBD1. From germline, CDR1 is LNHDA and CDR2 SQIVND (reference sequence). The V and J ends lost 7 bases and 2 bases, in that order; junction bases with no gene match: 8. The CDR3 totals 15 residues. Filled out from reference TRBV19 and TRBJ1-3, the complete variable domain reads DGGITQSPKYLFRKEGQNVTLSCEQNLNHDAMYWYRQDPGQGLRLIYYSQIVNDFQKGDIAEGYSVSREKKESFPLTVTSAQKNPTAFYLCASTTYTGAGNTIYFGEGSWLTVV.

This clone was observed at least ten times. Additional DNA sequences in this sample encode the identical CDR3. This chain links TRBV5-1 with TRBJ1-2; 9 bases fit TRBD1. This CDR3 is 14 amino acids long. V lost 6 bases and J lost 4; bases outside the gene matches: 7. CDR1 is SGHRS and CDR2 is YFSETQ in the germline V gene. CDR3 nucleotides: TGCGCCAGCACCCCCGGGACAGGGTTCTATGGCTACACCTTC. Its translation: CASTPGTGFYGYTF.

V usage is TRBV19 and J usage is TRBJ1-1; tentatively, D is TRBD1 (5 bases). The CDR3 covers 14 residues. V shed 9 bases and J shed 0 bases, with 14 bases lying between them. Germline loops: CDR1 LNHDA, CDR2 SQIVND (reference sequence). The CDR3 DNA is TGTGCCAGCGGGGGAGGGGCGATGAACACTGAAGCTTTCTTT. Translation: CASGGGAMNTEAFF.

The V and J genes are TRBV11-2 and TRBJ2-2; 10 nucleotides align to TRBD1. CDR3 length: 16 amino acids. Germline V gene sequence: CDR1 SGHAT, CDR2 FQNNGV. J was trimmed by 6 bases and V by 6 bases; bases with no gene match: 10. CDR3 sequence (DNA): TGTGCCAGCAGACCTACCGGGACAGGGGTTTCCGGGGAGCTGTTTTTT. Its protein product is CASRPTGTGVSGELFF.

The V gene is TRBV9, the J gene TRBJ1-1; D is unresolved. The CDR3 consists of 12 residues. Trimming stripped 7 bases from V and 0 bases from J, with 7 bases between. In germline, CDR1 is SGDLS, CDR2 YYNGEE. This CDR3 reads CASEIMNTEAFF. The CDR3 DNA reads as TGTGCCAGCGAGATCATGAACACTGAAGCTTTCTTT.

The J gene is TRBJ2-7, the V gene TRBV5-6; D might be TRBD1 (6 bases). Germline V gives CDR1 SGHDT, CDR2 YYEEEE. The germline V and J ends were trimmed by 7 bases and 0 bases, with 14 bases remaining between them. CDR3 length equals 14 residues. The CDR3, as DNA: TGTGCCAGCCTCAGGGGATATTACTCCTACGAGCAGTACTTC. Protein sequence: CASLRGYYSYEQYF.

The V call is TRBV9, the J call TRBJ2-3; D might be TRBD2 (6 bases). The CDR3 runs 16 residues. The germline V and J ends were trimmed by 4 bases and 0 bases, with 15 bases remaining between them. Germline V gene data show CDR1 as SGDLS and CDR2 as YYNGEE. CDR3 coding DNA: TGTGCCAGCAGCTCCTCCCCGGGAGAAAGCACAGATACGCAGTATTTT. Residues: CASSSSPGESTDTQYF.

The CDR3 DNA reads as TGCGCCAGCAGGATCCTCGGGGCGGGAGGGCCGAGCTCCTACAATGAGCAGTTCTTC. This sequence encodes CASRILGAGGPSSYNEQFF. This chain links TRBV5-1 with TRBJ2-1, with 9 positions matching TRBD2. The J segment lost 0 bases and the V segment lost 5 bases, leaving 15 bases of the junction unmatched. The CDR3 loop spans 19 amino acids. Germline CDR1 and CDR2: SGHRS and YFSETQ.

V usage is TRBV5-1 and J usage is TRBJ2-5; maybe TRBD2 (5 bases). Per the germline V gene, CDR1 is SGHRS and CDR2 is YFSETQ. The CDR3 runs 15 residues. V lost 3 bases, J lost 2 bases, and 14 bases lay in between. The CDR3 sequence is CASSWRLTGQETQYF. The CDR3 DNA follows: TGCGCCAGCAGCTGGAGACTAACCGGGCAAGAGACCCAGTACTTC.

This clone occurred once. The gene calls are TRBV2 and TRBJ2-1; D is uncertain. V lost 3 bases and J lost 11, with 11 bases in between. This CDR3 has 12 amino acids. Germline V gene data show CDR1 as SNHLY and CDR2 as FYNNEI. DNA for the CDR3: TGTGCCAGCAGTGATTTTAGCTCTAAGCAGTTCTTC. This encodes CASSDFSSKQFF.

The gene calls are TRBV6-5 and TRBJ2-5; D possibly corresponds to TRBD1 (6 bases). The CDR3 is 15 residues long. Trimming took 4 bases from V and 2 from J, leaving 14 bases between them. Germline V gives CDR1 MNHEY, CDR2 SVGAGI. For the CDR3, the DNA is TGTGCCAGCAGTTCACCGGGCAGGGGTCAAGAGACCCAGTACTTC. Translating gives CASSSPGRGQETQYF.